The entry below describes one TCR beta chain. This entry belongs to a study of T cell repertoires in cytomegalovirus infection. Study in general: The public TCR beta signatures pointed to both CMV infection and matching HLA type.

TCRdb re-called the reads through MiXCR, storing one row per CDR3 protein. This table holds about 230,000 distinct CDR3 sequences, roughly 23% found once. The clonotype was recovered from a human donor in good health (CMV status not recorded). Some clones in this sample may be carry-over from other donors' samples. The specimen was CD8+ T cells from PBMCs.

The CDR3: CATSRPRTGGQPQHF. Here the CDR3 DNA reads TGTGCCACCAGCCGGCCTAGGACAGGTGGTCAGCCCCAGCATTTT. The rearrangement links TRBV15 to TRBJ1-5, with TRBD1 identical over 7 bases. V gave up 5 bases and J gave up 6 bases; unmatched junction bases: 10. CDR3 size: 15 residues. Germline CDR1 reads LNHNV; CDR2 reads YYDKDF (reference sequence).